This is a list of T cell receptor beta chains from one sample in a study of spatial heterogeneity in lung cancer. TCRdb recomputed calls from the 5' RACE reads with MiXCR, one row per CDR3 protein. The data hold around 12,000 distinct CDR3 sequences, with about 3.2% observed a single time. The sequencing here drew on lung tumor tissue, taken at surgery. The receptors come from a male donor with early-stage non-small cell lung cancer. CDR3s include the opening cysteine and the closing phenylalanine or tryptophan. D genes are given only for firm matches. Rows may omit the clone size; those that give it use once, few, many or a size class.

TRBJ2-7	14	TRBV20-1	NA	many	TGCAGTGCTATGGGGCTGAGGAGCTCCTACGAGCAGTACTTC	CSAMGLRSSYEQYF
TRBJ2-3	12	TRBV18	NA	medium-sized	TGTGCCAGCTCACCCGTCGCAGATACGCAGTATTTT	CASSPVADTQYF
TRBJ2-7	14	TRBV5-1	TRBD1	many	TGCGCCAGCACCCCGGGACAGAGCTCCTACGAGCAGTACTTC	CASTPGQSSYEQYF
TRBJ1-6	11	TRBV30	NA	few	TGTGCCTGGAGTGTTGATTCACCCCTCCACTTT	CAWSVDSPLHF
TRBJ1-3	16	TRBV7-2	NA	many	TGTGCCAGCAGCTTAGTAACGGGGCCTACTGGAAACACCATATATTTT	CASSLVTGPTGNTIYF
TRBJ1-5	15	TRBV6-2/TRBV6-3	TRBD1	many	TGTGCCAGCAGTTCTTTAGACAGGGGTGATCAGCCCCAGCATTTT	CASSSLDRGDQPQHF
TRBJ2-1	16	TRBV24-1	NA	many	TGTGCCACCAGTGATTTCATGAGGAGCGCAGGGAATGAGCAGTTCTTC	CATSDFMRSAGNEQFF
TRBJ2-7	15	TRBV28	NA	many	TGTGCCAGCAGTTTAGGGCCAGGGGTAAACTACGAGCAGTACTTC	CASSLGPGVNYEQYF
TRBJ1-5	14	TRBV12-3/TRBV12-4	TRBD1	many	TGTGCCAGCAGTGGGACAGGGGGAAATCAGCCCCAGCATTTT	CASSGTGGNQPQHF
TRBJ1-2	15	TRBV19	NA	few	TGTGCCAGTAGTATAGGATGGGGGCGCGGCTATGGCTACACCTTC	CASSIGWGRGYGYTF
TRBJ1-1	15	TRBV29-1	TRBD1	medium-sized	TGCAGCGTCGAGGATCGCGACAGGGGGCGGACTGAAGCTTTCTTT	CSVEDRDRGRTEAFF
TRBJ2-7	12	TRBV11-3	NA	many	TGTGCCAGCAGCTCTACAATTTACGAGCAGTACTTC	CASSSTIYEQYF
TRBJ2-5	15	TRBV7-2	TRBD2	many	TGTGCCAGCAGCCGACTAGCGGGGGGGCCAGAGACCCAGTACTTC	CASSRLAGGPETQYF
TRBJ2-2	17	TRBV24-1	NA	many	TGTGCCACCAGTGATTTTAGAGACAGTGTATGGACCGGGGAGCTGTTTTTT	CATSDFRDSVWTGELFF
TRBJ1-3	13	TRBV28	TRBD1	medium-sized	TGTGCCAGCCTACAGGGGGCTGGAAACACCATATATTTT	CASLQGAGNTIYF
TRBJ1-4	16	TRBV18	NA	many	TGTGCCAGCTCACCCCCTAGGGGCGGCCCCGTAGGTGGACTGTTTTTT	CASSPPRGGPVGGLFF
TRBJ1-6	15	TRBV9	TRBD1	many	TGTGCCAGCAGCGTAGCTACAGGGGGCGGTTCACCCCTCCACTTT	CASSVATGGGSPLHF
TRBJ1-2	15	TRBV5-6	TRBD1	NA	TGTGCCAGCAGCGGCGGGACAGGGGGCTTTATGCGCTACACCTTC	CASSGGTGGFMRYTF
TRBJ1-1	15	TRBV4-1	TRBD1	many	TGCGCCAGCAGCCAAGAGGACAGGCGATACACTGAAGCTTTCTTT	CASSQEDRRYTEAFF
TRBJ1-5	17	TRBV6-8	NA	many	TGTGCCAGCAGTTACTCTTCCGGGACATCAGGAAATCAGCCCCAGCATTTT	CASSYSSGTSGNQPQHF
TRBJ2-7	13	TRBV5-6	NA	many	TGTGCCAGCAGGTCACCACATGACTACGAGCAGTACTTC	CASRSPHDYEQYF
TRBJ1-5	17	TRBV28	NA	many	TGTGCCAGCACCCCCTCTGGGCTTCGGGAAGGCAATCAGCCCCAGCATTTT	CASTPSGLREGNQPQHF
TRBJ2-3	15	TRBV12-3/TRBV12-4	NA	many	TGTGCCAGCAGTTTGGAGGGGAGTAGGACAGATACGCAGTATTTT	CASSLEGSRTDTQYF
TRBJ1-6	12	TRBV28	NA	medium-sized	TGTGCCAGCAGGGTGCCCTATTCACCCCTCCACTTT	CASRVPYSPLHF
TRBJ2-2	13	TRBV12-3/TRBV12-4	NA	large	TGTGCCAGCAGTTTCCGGGGAACCGGGGAGCTGTTTTTT	CASSFRGTGELFF
TRBJ2-3	13	TRBV3-1	NA	many	TGTGCCAGCAGCCAAGAGGGGCCAGATACGCAGTATTTT	CASSQEGPDTQYF
TRBJ2-3	11	TRBV10-1	NA	medium-sized	TGCGCCAGCAGTGCCGCGGATACGCAGTATTTT	CASSAADTQYF
TRBJ2-6	17	TRBV7-9	NA	many	TGTGCCACCCAACTGAGAGGCCCAGGCTCTGGGGCCAACGTCCTGACTTTC	CATQLRGPGSGANVLTF
TRBJ1-2	14	TRBV24-1	NA	many	TGTGCCACCAGTGACGGACCCGGGGACTATGGCTACACCTTC	CATSDGPGDYGYTF
TRBJ2-7	15	TRBV7-2	NA	many	TGTGCCAGCAGCTTAGTAGCGGCTGCCCAATCCGAGCAGTACTTC	CASSLVAAAQSEQYF
TRBJ1-5	14	TRBV2	NA	many	TGTGCCAGCAGTGACAGGAGTAGCAATCAGCCCAAGCATTTT	CASSDRSSNQPKHF
TRBJ1-4	16	TRBV5-1	NA	many	TGCGCCAGCAGGATGGAAGGGTCTTCCCCTAATGAAAAACTGTTTTTT	CASRMEGSSPNEKLFF
TRBJ1-5	14	TRBV6-1	NA	many	TGTGCCAGCAGTTCTATCCATAGCAATCAGCCCCAGCATTTT	CASSSIHSNQPQHF
TRBJ2-3	14	TRBV7-8	TRBD1	many	TGTGCCAGCAGCTCGACAGGGCCCACAGATACGCAGTATTTT	CASSSTGPTDTQYF
TRBJ1-5	14	TRBV20-1	TRBD1	medium-sized	TGCAGTGCCCATGCTGGACAGGTCAATCAGCCCCAGCATTTT	CSAHAGQVNQPQHF
TRBJ2-5	15	TRBV5-4	TRBD1	many	TGTGCCAGCAGCGGCCGGGACACACAGGGGGAGACCCAGTACTTC	CASSGRDTQGETQYF
TRBJ2-3	15	TRBV20-1	TRBD2	medium-sized	TGCAGTGCTAGACCGACTAGCGGGGTCACAGATACGCAGTATTTT	CSARPTSGVTDTQYF
TRBJ2-3	13	TRBV5-4	TRBD2	many	TGTGCCAGCAGCTTGGGACTAGCGGGGGCGCAGTATTTT	CASSLGLAGAQYF
TRBJ1-4	15	TRBV6-1	TRBD1	many	TGTGCCAGCAGGGGGTTGACAGGGTTATATGAAAAACTGTTTTTT	CASRGLTGLYEKLFF
TRBJ2-7	12	TRBV25-1	TRBD1	medium-sized	TGTGCCAGCAGTCCACAGGGGCGCGAGCAGTACTTC	CASSPQGREQYF
TRBJ1-3	14	TRBV5-5	NA	many	TGTGCCAGCAGCCGAGGAAACTCTGGAAACACCATATATTTT	CASSRGNSGNTIYF
TRBJ2-3	12	TRBV5-1	NA	medium-sized	TGCGCCAGCAGCTTGAACGGAGATACGCAGTATTTT	CASSLNGDTQYF
TRBJ1-2	15	TRBV5-1	TRBD1	many	TGCGCCAGCAGCTTGGTATCCGGGACAGGGTTCGGCTACACCTTC	CASSLVSGTGFGYTF